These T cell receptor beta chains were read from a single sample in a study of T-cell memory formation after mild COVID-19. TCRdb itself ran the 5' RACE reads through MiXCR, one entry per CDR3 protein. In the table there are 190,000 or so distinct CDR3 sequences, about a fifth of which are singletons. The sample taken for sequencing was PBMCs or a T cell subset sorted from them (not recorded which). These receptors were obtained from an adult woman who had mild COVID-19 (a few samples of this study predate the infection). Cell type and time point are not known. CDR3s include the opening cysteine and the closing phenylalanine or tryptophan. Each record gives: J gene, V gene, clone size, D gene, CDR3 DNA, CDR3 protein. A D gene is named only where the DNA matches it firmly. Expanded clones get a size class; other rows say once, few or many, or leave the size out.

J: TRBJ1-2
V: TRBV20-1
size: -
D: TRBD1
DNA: TGCAGTGCTAGAGCGGAGAGGGGGCTCTACTATGGCTACACCTTC
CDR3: CSARAERGLYYGYTF

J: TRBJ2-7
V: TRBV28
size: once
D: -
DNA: TGTGCCAGCAGTTTAGAGACAACAGGTCCCTACGAGCAGTACTTC
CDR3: CASSLETTGPYEQYF

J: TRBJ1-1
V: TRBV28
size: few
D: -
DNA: TGTGCCAGCAGTTTATGGGCCGGCGGGACTGAAGCTTTCTTT
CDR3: CASSLWAGGTEAFF

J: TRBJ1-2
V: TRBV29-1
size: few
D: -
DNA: TGCAGCGGGTGGACAGAGGCGGGAGGTGTTAACTATGGCTACACCTTC
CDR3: CSGWTEAGGVNYGYTF

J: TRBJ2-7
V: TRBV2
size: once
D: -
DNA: TGTGCCAGCAGTGGGCAGGACGAAACCTACGAGCAGTACTTC
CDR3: CASSGQDETYEQYF

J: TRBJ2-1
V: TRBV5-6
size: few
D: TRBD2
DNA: TGTGCCAGCAGAACGGGAGGGCGGGAGCAGTTCTTC
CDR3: CASRTGGREQFF

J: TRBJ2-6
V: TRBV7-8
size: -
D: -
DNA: TGTGCCAGCAGCCTGGATGGACCCCCAGGGGCCTCTGGGGCCAACGTCCTGACTTTC
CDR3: CASSLDGPPGASGANVLTF

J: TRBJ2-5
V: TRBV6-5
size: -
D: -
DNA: TGTGCCAGCAGTTACTGGAGGGGGGGGACGGAGACCCAGTACTTC
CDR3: CASSYWRGGTETQYF

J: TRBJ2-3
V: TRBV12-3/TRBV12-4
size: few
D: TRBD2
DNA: TGTGCCAGCAGTTTCGGGGGGGCCGGAGATACGCAGTATTTT
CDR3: CASSFGGAGDTQYF

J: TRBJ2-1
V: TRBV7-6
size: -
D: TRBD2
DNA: TGTGCCAGCAGCCATAACCCCAGCGGGAGAGGCGAGCAGTTCTTC
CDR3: CASSHNPSGRGEQFF

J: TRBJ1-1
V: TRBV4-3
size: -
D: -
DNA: TGCGCCAGCAGCCAAGATTGGGCTCCAGAAACTGAAGCTTTCTTT
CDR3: CASSQDWAPETEAFF

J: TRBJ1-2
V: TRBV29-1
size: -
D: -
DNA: TGCAGCGTACCAAGAGACGGCGGCATCGGTGGCTACACCTTC
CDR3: CSVPRDGGIGGYTF

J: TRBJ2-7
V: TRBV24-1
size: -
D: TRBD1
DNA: TGTGCCACCAGTGATCGGGACAGGGCCTACGAGCAGTACTTC
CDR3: CATSDRDRAYEQYF

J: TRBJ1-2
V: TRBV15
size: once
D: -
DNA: TGTGCCACCAGCAGGGCAGGGAGGCATCGGACCTTC
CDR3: CATSRAGRHRTF

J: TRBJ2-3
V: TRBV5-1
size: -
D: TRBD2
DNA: TGCGCCAGCAGCTTGGCCCCCGAGGCGGGAGGGGACACAGATACGCAGTATTTT
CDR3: CASSLAPEAGGDTDTQYF

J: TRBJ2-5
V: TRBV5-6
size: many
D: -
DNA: TGTGCCAGCAGCTTGTCGACTAGTACCGACCAGGGGGATACCCAGTACTTC
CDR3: CASSLSTSTDQGDTQYF

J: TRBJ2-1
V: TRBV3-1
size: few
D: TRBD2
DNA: TGTGCCAGCAGCGATCTAGCGGGGGGGCTCCTAAACAATGAGCAGTTCTTC
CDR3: CASSDLAGGLLNNEQFF

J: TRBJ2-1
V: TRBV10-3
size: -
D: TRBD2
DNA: TGTGCCATCAGTGAGCAACGGCGGGAGAGATTTGAGCAGTTCTTC
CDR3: CAISEQRRERFEQFF

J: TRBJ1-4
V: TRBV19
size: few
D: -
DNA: TGTGCCAGTAGTATAAGGACAGCAACTAATGAAAAACTGTTTTTT
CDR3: CASSIRTATNEKLFF

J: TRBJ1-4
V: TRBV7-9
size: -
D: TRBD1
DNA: TGTGCCAGCAGCTATGCCGGGACAGGAGCAACTAATGAAAAACTGTTTTTT
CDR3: CASSYAGTGATNEKLFF

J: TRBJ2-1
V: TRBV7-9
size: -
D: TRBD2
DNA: TGTGCCAGCAGCCTACTGACTAGCGGGAGTTTCTACAATGAGCAGTTCTTC
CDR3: CASSLLTSGSFYNEQFF

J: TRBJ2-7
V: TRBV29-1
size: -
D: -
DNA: TGCAGCGCTAACGGGGGAGGTCCCCCCTACGAGCAGTACTTC
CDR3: CSANGGGPPYEQYF

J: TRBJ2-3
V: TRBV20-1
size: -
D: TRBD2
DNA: TGCAGTGCTATCCCAGCGGGAGGGCCCACAGATACGCAGTATTTT
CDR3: CSAIPAGGPTDTQYF

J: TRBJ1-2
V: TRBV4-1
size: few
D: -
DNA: TGCGCCAGCAGCCAAGTCGGTACAGACCAATGGTATGGCTACACCTTC
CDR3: CASSQVGTDQWYGYTF

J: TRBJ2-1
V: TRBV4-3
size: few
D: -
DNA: TGCGCCAGCAGCCAAGATGGGGGACGGTACAATGAGCAGTTCTTC
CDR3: CASSQDGGRYNEQFF

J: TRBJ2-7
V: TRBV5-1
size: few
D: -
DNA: TGCGCCAGCAGCTTGGACGGCCGCGAGCAGTACTTC
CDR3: CASSLDGREQYF

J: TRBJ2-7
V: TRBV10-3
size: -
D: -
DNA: TGTGCCATCAGTGAGGGGACTCCTGAGCAGTACTTC
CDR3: CAISEGTPEQYF

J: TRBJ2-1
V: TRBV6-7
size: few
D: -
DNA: TGTGCCAGCAGTTACTCGAATTGGGCTGGGACTGTCACCTACAATGAGCAGTTCTTC
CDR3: CASSYSNWAGTVTYNEQFF

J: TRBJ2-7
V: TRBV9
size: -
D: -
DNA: TGTGCCACCCTGCTCGACCTACCCTACGAGCAGTACTTC
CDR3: CATLLDLPYEQYF

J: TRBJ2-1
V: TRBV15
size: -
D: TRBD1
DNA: TGTGCCACCAGCGTCCTCCGGGACAGCTCCTACAATGAGCAGTTCTTC
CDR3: CATSVLRDSSYNEQFF

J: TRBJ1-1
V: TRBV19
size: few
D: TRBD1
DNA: TGTGCCAGTAGAATGGGACAGGGGGCCACTGAAGCTTTCTTT
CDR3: CASRMGQGATEAFF

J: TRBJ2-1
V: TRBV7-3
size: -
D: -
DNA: TGTGCCAGCAGCTTAACGCCCGAATCCGATGAGCAGTTCTTC
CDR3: CASSLTPESDEQFF

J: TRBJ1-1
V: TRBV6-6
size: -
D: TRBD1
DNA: TGTGCCAGCAGTCCCACCAGGGGGCTGGACACTGAAGCTTTCTTT
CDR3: CASSPTRGLDTEAFF

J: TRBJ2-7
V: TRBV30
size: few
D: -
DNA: TGTGCCTGGAGTGTAGATGCCGTTAGATACTCCTACGAGCAGTACTTC
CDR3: CAWSVDAVRYSYEQYF

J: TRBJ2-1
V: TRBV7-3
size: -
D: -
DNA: TGTGCCAGCAGCCAGGGGGGACTAGTTATCAATGAGCAGTTCTTC
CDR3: CASSQGGLVINEQFF

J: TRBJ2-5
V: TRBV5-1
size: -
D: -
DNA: TGCGCCAGCAGTCATCGGGTCCTGGGCCAAGAGACCCAGTACTTC
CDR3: CASSHRVLGQETQYF

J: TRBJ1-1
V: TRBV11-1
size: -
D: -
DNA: TGTGCCAGCAGCTTAGCGGCAGGGAACACTGAAGCTTTCTTT
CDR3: CASSLAAGNTEAFF

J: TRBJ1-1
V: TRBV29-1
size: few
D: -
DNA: TGCAGCGTGAATATTAACACTGAAGCTTTCTTT
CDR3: CSVNINTEAFF

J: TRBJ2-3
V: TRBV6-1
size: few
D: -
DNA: TGTGCCAGCAGTGATAATACGCAGTATTTT
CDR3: CASSDNTQYF

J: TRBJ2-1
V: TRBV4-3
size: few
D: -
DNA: TGCGCCAGCAGCCAAGATACGAGCCTTGGAAGCTCCTACAATGAGCAGTTCTTC
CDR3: CASSQDTSLGSSYNEQFF

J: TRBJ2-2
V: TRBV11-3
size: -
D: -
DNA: TGTGCCAGCAGCCCGAGATCGGTGTCGGCCACCGGGGAGCTGTTTTTT
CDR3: CASSPRSVSATGELFF

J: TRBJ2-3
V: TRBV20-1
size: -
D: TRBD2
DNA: TGCAGTGCTAGTGGCACAGTTGGGACTAGCGGGTTCACAGATACGCAGTATTTT
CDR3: CSASGTVGTSGFTDTQYF

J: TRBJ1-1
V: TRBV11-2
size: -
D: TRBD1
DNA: TGTGCCAGCATCCAGGGGGGGACCACGGCTTTGAACACTGAAGCTTTCTTT
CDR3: CASIQGGTTALNTEAFF

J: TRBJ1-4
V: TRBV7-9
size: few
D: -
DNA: TGTGCCAACGAATTCGCCGGGGATGATGAAAAACTGTTTTTT
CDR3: CANEFAGDDEKLFF

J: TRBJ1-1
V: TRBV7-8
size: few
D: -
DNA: TGTGCCAGCAGCTCCAATAACGGCCCGGCCCACACTGAAGCTTTCTTT
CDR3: CASSSNNGPAHTEAFF

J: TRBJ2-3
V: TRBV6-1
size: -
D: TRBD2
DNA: TGTGCCAGCAGTGAATGGACTAGCGGGGGAGATACGCAGTATTTT
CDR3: CASSEWTSGGDTQYF

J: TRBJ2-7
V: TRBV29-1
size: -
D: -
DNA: TGCAGCGCCGTAGGGAATTCCTACGAGCAGTACTTC
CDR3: CSAVGNSYEQYF

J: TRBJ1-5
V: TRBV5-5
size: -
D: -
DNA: TGTGCCAGCAGCTTGTATCCAGGGATGTCGCAGCCCCAGCATTTT
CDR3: CASSLYPGMSQPQHF

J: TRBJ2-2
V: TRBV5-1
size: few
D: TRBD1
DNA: TGCGCCAGCAGCCACGATCCGGGACAGGGGGCGCCCGGGGAGCTGTTTTTT
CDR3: CASSHDPGQGAPGELFF

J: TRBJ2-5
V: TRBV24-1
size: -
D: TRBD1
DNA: TGTGCCACCAGTGCTAAAACAGGGGGGGAGACCCAGTACTTC
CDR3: CATSAKTGGETQYF